This section outlines one T cell receptor beta chain sequence together with its context. The CDR3 consists of 16 residues. V was clipped by 0 bases and J by 4 bases, with 16 bases between them. Germline-derived CDR1 and CDR2 are SGHNT and YYREEE (reference sequence). How the authors handled the data: The authors estimated nucleated cell counts from reference gene primer amplification. Produced via immunoSEQ multiplex PCR; TCRdb's table is partial and in-frame only. That table supplies the V and J calls and clone size; D and trimming were determined from the DNA. In the table there are approximately 300,000 clones, roughly 86% of which are singletons. This entry belongs to a study of blood T cell repertoires in COVID-19.

Sequencing was performed on PBMCs or T cells enriched from blood (not recorded which). J is TRBJ1-2 and V is TRBV5-4; weak D call: TRBD1 (5 bases). This receptor was taken from a woman younger than 45 who had recovered from COVID-19. CDR3 amino acids: CASSLGRDLVPYGYTF. Written as DNA, the CDR3 is TGTGCCAGCAGCTTGGGAAGGGACTTAGTCCCCTATGGCTACACCTTC.